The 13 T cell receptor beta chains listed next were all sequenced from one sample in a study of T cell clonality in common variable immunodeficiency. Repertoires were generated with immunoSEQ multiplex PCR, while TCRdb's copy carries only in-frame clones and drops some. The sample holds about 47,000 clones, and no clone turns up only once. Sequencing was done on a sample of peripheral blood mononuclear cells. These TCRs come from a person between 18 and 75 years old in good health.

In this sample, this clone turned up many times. The CDR3 is CASSEIGGYAVGELFF. CDR3 bases read: TGTGCCAGCAGTGAAATCGGGGGGTATGCTGTTGGGGAG. V usage is TRBV6-1 and J usage is TRBJ2-2; TRBD2 matches at 7 bases. The CDR3 goes on 3 residues after the read ends, and that part is filled in from the germline J gene. Germline V gene data show CDR1 as MNHNS and CDR2 as SASEGT. There are 16 residues in the CDR3. V trimming: 2 bases; J trimming: 8 bases; junction bases outside the gene matches: 11.

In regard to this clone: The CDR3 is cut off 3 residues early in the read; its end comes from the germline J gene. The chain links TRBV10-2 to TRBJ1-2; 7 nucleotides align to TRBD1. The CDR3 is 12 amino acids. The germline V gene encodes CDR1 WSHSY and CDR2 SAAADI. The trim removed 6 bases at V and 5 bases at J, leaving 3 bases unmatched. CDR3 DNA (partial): TGCGCCAGCAGCCTACAGGGGTATGGC. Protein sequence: CASSLQGYG. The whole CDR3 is CASSLQGYGYTF.

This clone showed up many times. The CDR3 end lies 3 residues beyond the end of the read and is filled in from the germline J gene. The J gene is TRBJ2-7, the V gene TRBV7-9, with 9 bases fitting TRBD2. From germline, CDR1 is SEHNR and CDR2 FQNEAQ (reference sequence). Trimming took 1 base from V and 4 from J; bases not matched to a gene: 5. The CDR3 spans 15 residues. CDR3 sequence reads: CASSLGASGTYEQYF. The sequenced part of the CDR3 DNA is TGTGCCAGCAGCTTAGGCGCTAGCGGGACTTACGAG.

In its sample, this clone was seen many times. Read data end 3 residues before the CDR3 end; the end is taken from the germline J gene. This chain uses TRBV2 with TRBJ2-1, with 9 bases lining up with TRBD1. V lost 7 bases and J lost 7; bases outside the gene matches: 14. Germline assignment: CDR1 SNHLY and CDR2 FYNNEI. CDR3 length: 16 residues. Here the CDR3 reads CASNTLGGTGRNEQFF. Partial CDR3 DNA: TGTGCCAGCAACACCCTAGGGGGGACAGGGAGGAATGAG.

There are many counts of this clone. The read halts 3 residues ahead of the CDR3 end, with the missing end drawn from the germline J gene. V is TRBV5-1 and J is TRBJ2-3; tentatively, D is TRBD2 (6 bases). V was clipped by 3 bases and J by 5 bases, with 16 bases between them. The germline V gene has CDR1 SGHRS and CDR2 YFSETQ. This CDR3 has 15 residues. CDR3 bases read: TGCGCCAGCAGCTCCTCCGGGACTGGCAAAGATACG. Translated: CASSSSGTGKDT. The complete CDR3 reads CASSSSGTGKDTQYF.

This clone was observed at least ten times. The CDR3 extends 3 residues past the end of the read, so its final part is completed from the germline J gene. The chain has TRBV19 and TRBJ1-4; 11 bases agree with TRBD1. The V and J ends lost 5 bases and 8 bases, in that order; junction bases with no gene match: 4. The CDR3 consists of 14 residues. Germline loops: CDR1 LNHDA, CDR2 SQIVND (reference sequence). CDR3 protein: CASSADRGREKLFF. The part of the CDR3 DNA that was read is TGTGCCAGTAGTGCGGACAGGGGGCGAGAAAAA.

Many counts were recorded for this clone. Partial CDR3 DNA: TGCAGTGCAGACAAGGAAGAGACC. Amino acids: CSADKEET. The complete CDR3 reads CSADKEETQYF. The chain uses TRBV20-1 and TRBJ2-5; D is unresolved. With the read ending 3 residues before the CDR3 end, the germline J gene is used to fill in that end. CDR1 is DFQATT, CDR2 SNEGSKA, per germline (reference sequence). V gave up 6 bases and J gave up 3 bases, with 8 bases separating them. The CDR3 is 11 residues long.

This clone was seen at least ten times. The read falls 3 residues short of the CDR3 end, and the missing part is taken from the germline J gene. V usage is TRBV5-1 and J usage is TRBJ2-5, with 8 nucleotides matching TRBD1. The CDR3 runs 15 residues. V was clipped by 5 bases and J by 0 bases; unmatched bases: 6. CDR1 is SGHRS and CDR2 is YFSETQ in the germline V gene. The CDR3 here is CASSRRTGYQETQYF. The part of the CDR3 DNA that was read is TGCGCCAGCAGTCGACGGACAGGGTACCAAGAGACC.

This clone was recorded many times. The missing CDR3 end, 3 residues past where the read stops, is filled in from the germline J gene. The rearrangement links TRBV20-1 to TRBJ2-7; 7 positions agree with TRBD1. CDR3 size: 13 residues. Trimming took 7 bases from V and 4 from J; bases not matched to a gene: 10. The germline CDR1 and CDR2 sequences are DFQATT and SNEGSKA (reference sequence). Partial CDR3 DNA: TGCAGTGTTCTGCCAGGGGGTCCGTACGAG. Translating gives CSVLPGGPYE. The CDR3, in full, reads CSVLPGGPYEQYF.

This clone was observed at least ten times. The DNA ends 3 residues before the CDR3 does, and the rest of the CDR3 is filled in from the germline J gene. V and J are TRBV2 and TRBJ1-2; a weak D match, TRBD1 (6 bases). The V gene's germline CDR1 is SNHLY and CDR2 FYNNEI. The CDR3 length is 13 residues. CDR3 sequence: CASRGQQGYGYTF. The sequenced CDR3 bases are TGTGCCAGCAGGGGTCAACAGGGTTACGGC.

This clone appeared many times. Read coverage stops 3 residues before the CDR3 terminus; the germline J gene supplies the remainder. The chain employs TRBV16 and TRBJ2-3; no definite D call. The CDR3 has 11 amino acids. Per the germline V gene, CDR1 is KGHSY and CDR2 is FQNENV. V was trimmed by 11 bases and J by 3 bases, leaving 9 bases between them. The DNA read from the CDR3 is TGTGCCGCGGCGCGTACAGATACG. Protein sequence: CAAARTDT. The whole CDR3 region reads CAAARTDTQYF.

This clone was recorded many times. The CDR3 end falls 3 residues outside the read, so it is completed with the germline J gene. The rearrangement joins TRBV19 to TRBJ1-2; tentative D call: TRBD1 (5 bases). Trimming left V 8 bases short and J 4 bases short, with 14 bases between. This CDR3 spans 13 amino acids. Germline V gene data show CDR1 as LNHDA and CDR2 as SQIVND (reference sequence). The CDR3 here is CASGDSRGYGYTF. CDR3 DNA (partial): TGTGCCAGTGGGGACTCTAGGGGCTATGGC.

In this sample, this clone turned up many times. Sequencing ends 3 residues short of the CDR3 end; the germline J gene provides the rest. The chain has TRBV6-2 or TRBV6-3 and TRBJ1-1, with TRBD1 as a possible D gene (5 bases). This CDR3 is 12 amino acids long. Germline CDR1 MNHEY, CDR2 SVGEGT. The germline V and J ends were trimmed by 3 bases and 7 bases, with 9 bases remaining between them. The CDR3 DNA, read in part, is TGTGCCAGCAGTTATCAGGGTAATGAA. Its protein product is CASSYQGNE. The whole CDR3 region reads CASSYQGNEAFF.